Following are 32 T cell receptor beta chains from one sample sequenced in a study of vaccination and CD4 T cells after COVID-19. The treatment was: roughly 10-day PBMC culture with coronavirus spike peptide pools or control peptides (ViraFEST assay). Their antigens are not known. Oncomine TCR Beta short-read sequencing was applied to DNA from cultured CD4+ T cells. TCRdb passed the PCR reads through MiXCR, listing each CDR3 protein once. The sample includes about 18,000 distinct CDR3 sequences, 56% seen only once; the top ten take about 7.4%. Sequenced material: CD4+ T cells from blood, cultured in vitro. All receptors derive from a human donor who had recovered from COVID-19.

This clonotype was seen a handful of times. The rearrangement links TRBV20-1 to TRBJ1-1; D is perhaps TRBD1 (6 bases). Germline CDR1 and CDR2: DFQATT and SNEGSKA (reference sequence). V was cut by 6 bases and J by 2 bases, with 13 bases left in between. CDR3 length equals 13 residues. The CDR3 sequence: CSAPGHLNTEAFF. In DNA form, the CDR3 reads TGCAGTGCCCCGGGACACCTAAACACTGAAGCTTTCTTT.

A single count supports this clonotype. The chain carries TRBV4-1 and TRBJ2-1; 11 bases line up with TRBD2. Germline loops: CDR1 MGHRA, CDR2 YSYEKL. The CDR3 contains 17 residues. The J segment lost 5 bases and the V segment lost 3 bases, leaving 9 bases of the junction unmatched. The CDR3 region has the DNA TGCGCCAGCAGCCAGGATCCCCTAGCGGGAGGCCACAATGAGCAGTTCTTC. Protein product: CASSQDPLAGGHNEQFF.

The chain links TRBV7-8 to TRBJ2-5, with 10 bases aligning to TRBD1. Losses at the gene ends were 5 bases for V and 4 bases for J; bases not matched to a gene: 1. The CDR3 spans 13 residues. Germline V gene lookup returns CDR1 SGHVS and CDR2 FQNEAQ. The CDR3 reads CASSRDRGETQYF. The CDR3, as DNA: TGTGCCAGCAGCAGGGACAGGGGAGAGACCCAGTACTTC.

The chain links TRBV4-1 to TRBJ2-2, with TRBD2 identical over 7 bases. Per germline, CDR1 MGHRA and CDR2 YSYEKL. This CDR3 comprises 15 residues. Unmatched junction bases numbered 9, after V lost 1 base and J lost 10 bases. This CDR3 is CASSQGPAGREELFF. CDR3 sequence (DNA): TGCGCCAGCAGCCAAGGCCCCGCGGGGAGGGAGGAGCTGTTTTTT.

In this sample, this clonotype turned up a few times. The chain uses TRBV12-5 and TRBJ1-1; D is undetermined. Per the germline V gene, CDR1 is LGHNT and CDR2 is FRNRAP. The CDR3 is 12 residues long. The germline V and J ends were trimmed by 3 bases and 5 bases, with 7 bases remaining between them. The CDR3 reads CASGLVGTEAFF. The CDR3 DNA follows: TGTGCTAGTGGTTTAGTGGGAACTGAAGCTTTCTTT. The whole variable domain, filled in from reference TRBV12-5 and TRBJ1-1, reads DARVTQTPRHKVTEMGQEVTMRCQPILGHNTVFWYRQTMMQGLELLAYFRNRAPLDDSGMPKDRFSAEMPDATLATLKIQPSEPRDSAVYFCASGLVGTEAFFGQGTRLTVV.

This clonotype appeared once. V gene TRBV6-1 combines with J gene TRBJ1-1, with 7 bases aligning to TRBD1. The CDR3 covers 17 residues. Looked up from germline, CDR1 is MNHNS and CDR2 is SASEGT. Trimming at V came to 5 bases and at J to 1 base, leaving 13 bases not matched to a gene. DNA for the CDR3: TGTGCCAGCAGTCAGGGGGGGTGGACAGGCCGGAACACTGAAGCTTTCTTT. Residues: CASSQGGWTGRNTEAFF.

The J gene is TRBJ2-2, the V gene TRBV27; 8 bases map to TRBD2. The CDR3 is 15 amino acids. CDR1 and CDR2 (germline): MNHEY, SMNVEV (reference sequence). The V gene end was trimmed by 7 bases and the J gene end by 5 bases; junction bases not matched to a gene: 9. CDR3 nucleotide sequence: TGTGCCAGCACCCTCCGGGGGGGGACAACCGGGGAGCTGTTTTTT. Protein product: CASTLRGGTTGELFF.

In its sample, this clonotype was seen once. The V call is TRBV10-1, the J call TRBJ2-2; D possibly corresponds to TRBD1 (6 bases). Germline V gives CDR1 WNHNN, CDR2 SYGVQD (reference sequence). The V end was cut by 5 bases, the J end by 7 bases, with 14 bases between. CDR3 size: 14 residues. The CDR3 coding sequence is TGCGCCAGCAGTAGGACAGTTCCTAGCGGGGAGCTGTTTTTT. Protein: CASSRTVPSGELFF.

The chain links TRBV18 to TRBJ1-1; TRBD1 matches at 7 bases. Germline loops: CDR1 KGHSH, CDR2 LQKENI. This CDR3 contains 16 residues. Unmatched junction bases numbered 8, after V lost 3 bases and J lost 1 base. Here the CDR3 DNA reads TGTGCCAGCTCACCTCGAAGGGGGCATGGGAACACTGAAGCTTTCTTT. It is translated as CASSPRRGHGNTEAFF. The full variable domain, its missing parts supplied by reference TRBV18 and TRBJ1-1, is NAGVMQNPRHLVRRRGQEARLRCSPMKGHSHVYWYRQLPEEGLKFMVYLQKENIIDESGMPKERFSAEFPKEGPSILRIQQVVRGDSAAYFCASSPRRGHGNTEAFFGQGTRLTVV.

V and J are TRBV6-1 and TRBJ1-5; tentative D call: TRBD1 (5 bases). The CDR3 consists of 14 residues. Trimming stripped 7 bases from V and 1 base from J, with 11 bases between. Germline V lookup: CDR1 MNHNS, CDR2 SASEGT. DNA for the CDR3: TGTGCCAGCAAGGTGGGGGACAGCAATCAGCCCCAGCATTTT. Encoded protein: CASKVGDSNQPQHF.

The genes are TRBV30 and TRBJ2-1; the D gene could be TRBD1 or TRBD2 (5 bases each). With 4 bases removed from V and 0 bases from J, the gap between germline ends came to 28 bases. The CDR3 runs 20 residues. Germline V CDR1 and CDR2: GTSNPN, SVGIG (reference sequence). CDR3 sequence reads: CAWTQTYGTTGKGSYNEQFF. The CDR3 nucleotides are TGTGCCTGGACCCAAACTTACGGGACGACGGGTAAGGGCTCCTACAATGAGCAGTTCTTC.

The CDR3 DNA sequence: TGTGCCAGCAGCCCCAGGGGGAGGGGAAAGACCCACAATGAGCAGTTCTTC. Translating it yields CASSPRGRGKTHNEQFF. The chain is built from TRBV7-3 and TRBJ2-1, with D tentatively TRBD1 or TRBD2 (7 bases each). CDR3 length: 17 amino acids. Germline CDR1 SGHTA, CDR2 FQGTGA. Trimming took off 5 bases at V and 5 bases at J, with 22 bases between the two ends.

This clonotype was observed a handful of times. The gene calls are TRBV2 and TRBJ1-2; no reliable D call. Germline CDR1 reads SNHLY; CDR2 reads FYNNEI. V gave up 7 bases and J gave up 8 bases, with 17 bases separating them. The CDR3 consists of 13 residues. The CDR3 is CASILVPPRGYTF. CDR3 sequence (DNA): TGTGCCAGCATATTGGTCCCTCCTAGGGGCTACACCTTC. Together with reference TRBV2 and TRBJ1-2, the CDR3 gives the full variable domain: EPEVTQTPSHQVTQMGQEVILRCVPISNHLYFYWYRQILGQKVEFLVSFYNNEISEKSEIFDDQFSVERPDGSNFTLKIRSTKLEDSAMYFCASILVPPRGYTFGSGTRLTVV.

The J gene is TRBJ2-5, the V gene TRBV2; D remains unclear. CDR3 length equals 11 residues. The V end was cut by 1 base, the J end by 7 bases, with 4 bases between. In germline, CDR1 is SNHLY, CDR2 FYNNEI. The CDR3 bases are TGTGCCAGCAGTGAAGGGTGGACCCAGTACTTC. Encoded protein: CASSEGWTQYF.

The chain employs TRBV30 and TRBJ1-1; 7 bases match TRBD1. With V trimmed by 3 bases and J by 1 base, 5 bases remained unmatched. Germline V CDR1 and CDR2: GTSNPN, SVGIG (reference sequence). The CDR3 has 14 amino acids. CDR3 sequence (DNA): TGTGCCTGGAGCGCCCGGGACAGGAACACTGAAGCTTTCTTT. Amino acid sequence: CAWSARDRNTEAFF.

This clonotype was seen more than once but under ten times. CDR3 protein: CASRRQGAAKNIQYF. The CDR3 DNA is TGTGCCAGCAGGAGACAGGGGGCGGCCAAAAACATTCAGTACTTC. The chain joins TRBV6-1 to TRBJ2-4; 10 nucleotides match TRBD1. CDR1 and CDR2 from the germline V gene are MNHNS and SASEGT. After removal of 6 bases from V and 1 base from J, the junction contained 3 bases not matched to a gene. This CDR3 is 15 amino acids long.

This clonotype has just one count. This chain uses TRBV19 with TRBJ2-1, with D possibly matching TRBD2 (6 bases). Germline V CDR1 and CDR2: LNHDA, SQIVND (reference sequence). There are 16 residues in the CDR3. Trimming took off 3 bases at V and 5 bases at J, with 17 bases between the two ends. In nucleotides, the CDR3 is TGTGCCAGTAGTATTGGTGAGACTAGACCTGACAATGAGCAGTTCTTC. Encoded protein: CASSIGETRPDNEQFF. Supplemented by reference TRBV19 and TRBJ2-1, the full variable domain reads DGGITQSPKYLFRKEGQNVTLSCEQNLNHDAMYWYRQDPGQGLRLIYYSQIVNDFQKGDIAEGYSVSREKKESFPLTVTSAQKNPTAFYLCASSIGETRPDNEQFFGPGTRLTVL.

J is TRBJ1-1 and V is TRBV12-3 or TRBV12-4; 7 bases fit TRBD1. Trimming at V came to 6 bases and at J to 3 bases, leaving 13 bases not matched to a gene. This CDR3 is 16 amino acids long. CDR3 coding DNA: TGTGCCAGCAGAGCTACCGAGGGGGCGGGGTACACTGAAGCTTTCTTT. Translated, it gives CASRATEGAGYTEAFF.

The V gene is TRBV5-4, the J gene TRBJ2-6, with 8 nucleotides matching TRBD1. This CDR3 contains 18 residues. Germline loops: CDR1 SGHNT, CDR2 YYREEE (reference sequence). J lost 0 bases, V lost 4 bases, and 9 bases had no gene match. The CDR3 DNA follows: TGTGCCAGCAGCGTTCAGGGGGCTGTTTTCTCTGGGGCCAACGTCCTGACTTTC. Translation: CASSVQGAVFSGANVLTF.

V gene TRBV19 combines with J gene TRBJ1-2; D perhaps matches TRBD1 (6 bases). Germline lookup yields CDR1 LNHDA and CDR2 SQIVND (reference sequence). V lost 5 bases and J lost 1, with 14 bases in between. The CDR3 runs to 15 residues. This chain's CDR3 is CASSADSPYNYGYTF. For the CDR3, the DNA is TGTGCCAGTAGTGCGGACAGCCCATATAACTATGGCTACACCTTC.

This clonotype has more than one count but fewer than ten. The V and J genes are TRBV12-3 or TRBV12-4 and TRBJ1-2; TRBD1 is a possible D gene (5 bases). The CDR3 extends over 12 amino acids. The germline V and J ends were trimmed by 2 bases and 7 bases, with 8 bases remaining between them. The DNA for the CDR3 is TGTGCCAGCAGTTTACGGGGGGTTGGCTACACCTTC. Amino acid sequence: CASSLRGVGYTF.

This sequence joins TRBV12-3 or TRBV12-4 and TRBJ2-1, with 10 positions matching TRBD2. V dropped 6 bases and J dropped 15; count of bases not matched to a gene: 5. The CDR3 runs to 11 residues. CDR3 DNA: TGTGCCAGCAGCCTGGGACTAGCGCTGTTCTTC. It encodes CASSLGLALFF.

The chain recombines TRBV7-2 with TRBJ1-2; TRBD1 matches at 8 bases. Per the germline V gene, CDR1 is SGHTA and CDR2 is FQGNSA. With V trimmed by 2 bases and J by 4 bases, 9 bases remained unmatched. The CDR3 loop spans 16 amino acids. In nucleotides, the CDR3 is TGTGCCAGCAGCTTAAGAGGACAGGGAGACGGCTATGGCTACACCTTC. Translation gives CASSLRGQGDGYGYTF.

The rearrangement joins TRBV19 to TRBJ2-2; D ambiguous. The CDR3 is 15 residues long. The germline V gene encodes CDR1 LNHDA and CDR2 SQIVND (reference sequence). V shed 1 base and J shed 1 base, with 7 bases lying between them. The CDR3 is CASSIGAQNTGELFF. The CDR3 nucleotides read TGTGCCAGTAGTATAGGGGCACAGAACACCGGGGAGCTGTTTTTT.

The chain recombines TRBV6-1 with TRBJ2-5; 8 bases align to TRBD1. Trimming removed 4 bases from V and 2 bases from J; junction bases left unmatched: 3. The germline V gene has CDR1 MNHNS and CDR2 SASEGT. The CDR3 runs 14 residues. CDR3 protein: CASSAGQAQETQYF. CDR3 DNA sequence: TGTGCCAGCAGTGCGGGACAGGCGCAAGAGACCCAGTACTTC.

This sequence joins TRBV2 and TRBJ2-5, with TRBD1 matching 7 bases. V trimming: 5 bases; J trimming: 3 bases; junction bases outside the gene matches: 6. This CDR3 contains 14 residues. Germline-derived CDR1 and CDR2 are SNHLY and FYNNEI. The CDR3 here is CASSRRDSKETQYF. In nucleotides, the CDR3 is TGTGCCAGCAGTCGCCGGGACAGCAAAGAGACCCAGTACTTC.

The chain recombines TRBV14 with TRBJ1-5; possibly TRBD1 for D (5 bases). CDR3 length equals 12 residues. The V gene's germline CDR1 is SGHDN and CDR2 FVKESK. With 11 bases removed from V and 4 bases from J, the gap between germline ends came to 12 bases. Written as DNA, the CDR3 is TGTGCCGGCCGAGGGGATAATCAGCCCCAGCATTTT. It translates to CAGRGDNQPQHF.

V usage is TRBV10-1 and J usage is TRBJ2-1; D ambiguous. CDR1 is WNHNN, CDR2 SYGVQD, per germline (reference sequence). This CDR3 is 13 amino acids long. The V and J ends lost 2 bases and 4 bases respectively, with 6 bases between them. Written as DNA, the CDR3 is TGCGCCAGCAGTGAGAAAAGTTACAATGAGCAGTTCTTC. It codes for CASSEKSYNEQFF.

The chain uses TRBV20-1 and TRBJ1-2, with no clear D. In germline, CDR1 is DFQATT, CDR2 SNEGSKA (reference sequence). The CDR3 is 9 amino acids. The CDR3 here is CRGPYGYTF. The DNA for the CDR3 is TGCAGAGGCCCCTATGGCTACACCTTC.

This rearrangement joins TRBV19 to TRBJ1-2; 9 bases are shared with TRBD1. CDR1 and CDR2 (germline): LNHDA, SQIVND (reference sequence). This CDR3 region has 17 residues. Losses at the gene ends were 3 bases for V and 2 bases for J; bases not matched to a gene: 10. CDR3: CASSIRSPGQGNYGYTF. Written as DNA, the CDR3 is TGTGCCAGTAGTATCCGATCCCCGGGACAGGGAAACTATGGCTACACCTTC.

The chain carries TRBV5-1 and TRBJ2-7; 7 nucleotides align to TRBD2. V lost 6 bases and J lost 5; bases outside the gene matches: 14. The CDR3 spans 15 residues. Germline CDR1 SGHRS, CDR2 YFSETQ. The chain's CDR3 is CASTRSAGRSHEQYF. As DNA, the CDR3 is TGCGCCAGCACCCGGTCAGCGGGACGGTCCCACGAGCAGTACTTC. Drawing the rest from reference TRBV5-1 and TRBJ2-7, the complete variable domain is KAGVTQTPRYLIKTRGQQVTLSCSPISGHRSVSWYQQTPGQGLQFLFEYFSETQRNKGNFPGRFSGRQFSNSRSEMNVSTLELGDSALYLCASTRSAGRSHEQYFGPGTRLTVT.

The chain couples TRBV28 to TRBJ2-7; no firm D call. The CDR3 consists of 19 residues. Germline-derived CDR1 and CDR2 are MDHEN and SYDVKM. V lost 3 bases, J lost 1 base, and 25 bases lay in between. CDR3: CASSFKTPYVYSSSYEQYF. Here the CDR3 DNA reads TGTGCCAGCAGTTTTAAGACCCCTTATGTTTATTCTTCTTCCTACGAGCAGTACTTC. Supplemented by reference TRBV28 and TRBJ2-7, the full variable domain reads DVKVTQSSRYLVKRTGEKVFLECVQDMDHENMFWYRQDPGLGLRLIYFSYDVKMKEKGDIPEGYSVSREKKERFSLILESASTNQTSMYLCASSFKTPYVYSSSYEQYFGPGTRLTVT.